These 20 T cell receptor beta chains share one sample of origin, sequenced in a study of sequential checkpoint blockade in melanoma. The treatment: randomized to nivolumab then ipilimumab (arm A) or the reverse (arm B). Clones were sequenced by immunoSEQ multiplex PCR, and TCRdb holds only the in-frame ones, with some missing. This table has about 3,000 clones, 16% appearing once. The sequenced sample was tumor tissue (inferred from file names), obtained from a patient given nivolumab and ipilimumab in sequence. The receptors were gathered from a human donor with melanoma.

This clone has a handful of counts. The CDR3 DNA sequence: TGTGCCAGCAGTTACTCGGCCGGGGTGGGCACAGATACGCAGTATTTT. Encoded protein: CASSYSAGVGTDTQYF. The chain is built from TRBV6-8 and TRBJ2-3; D might be TRBD2 (5 bases). The ends were cut back, 0 bases at V and 1 base at J, with 11 bases in the middle. This CDR3 has 16 amino acids. Per the germline V gene, CDR1 is MNHGY and CDR2 is SAAAGT.

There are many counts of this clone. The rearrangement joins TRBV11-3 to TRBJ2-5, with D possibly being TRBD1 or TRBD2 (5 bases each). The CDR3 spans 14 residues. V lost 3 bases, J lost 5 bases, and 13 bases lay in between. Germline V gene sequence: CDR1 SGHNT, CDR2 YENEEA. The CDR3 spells CASSFSRGTETQYF. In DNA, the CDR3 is TGTGCCAGCAGCTTCTCGAGAGGGACGGAGACCCAGTACTTC.

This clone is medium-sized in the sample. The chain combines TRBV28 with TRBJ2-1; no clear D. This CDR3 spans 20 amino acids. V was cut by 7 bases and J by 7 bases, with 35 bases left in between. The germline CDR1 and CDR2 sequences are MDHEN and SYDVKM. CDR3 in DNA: TGTGCCAGCACCCCGTGGCAGTTTATACTTCGATACACCGGCGAGAATGAGCAGTTCTTC. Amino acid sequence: CASTPWQFILRYTGENEQFF.

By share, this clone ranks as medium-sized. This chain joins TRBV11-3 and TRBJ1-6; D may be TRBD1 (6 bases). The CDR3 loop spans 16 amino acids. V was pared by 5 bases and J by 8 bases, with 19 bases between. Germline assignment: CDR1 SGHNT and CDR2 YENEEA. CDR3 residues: CASSIHSGRTDSPLHF. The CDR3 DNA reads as TGTGCCAGCAGCATACATAGCGGGCGGACAGATTCACCCCTCCACTTT.

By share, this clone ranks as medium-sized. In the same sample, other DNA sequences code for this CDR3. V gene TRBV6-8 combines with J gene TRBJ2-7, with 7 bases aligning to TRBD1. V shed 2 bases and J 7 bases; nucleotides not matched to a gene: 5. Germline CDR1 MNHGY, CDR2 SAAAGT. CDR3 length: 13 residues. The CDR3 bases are TGTGCCAGCAGTTACCGACAGGGCGGAGAGCAGTACTTC. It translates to CASSYRQGGEQYF.

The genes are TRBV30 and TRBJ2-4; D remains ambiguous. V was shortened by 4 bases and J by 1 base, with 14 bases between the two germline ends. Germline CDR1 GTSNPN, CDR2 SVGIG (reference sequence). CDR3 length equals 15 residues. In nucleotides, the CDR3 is TGTGCCTGGACTCGGGCACACGAGGCCAAAAACATTCAGTACTTC. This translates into CAWTRAHEAKNIQYF.

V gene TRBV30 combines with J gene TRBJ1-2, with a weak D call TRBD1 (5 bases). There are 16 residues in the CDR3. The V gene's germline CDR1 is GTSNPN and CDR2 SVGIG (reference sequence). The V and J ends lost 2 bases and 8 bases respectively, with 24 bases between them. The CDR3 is CAWSFRVGDGARGYTF. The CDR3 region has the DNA TGTGCCTGGAGTTTCCGCGTGGGGGACGGAGCGAGGGGCTACACCTTC. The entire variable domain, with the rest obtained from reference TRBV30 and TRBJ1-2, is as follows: SQTIHQWPATLVQPVGSPLSLECTVEGTSNPNLYWYRQAAGRGLQLLFYSVGIGQISSEVPQNLSASRPQDRQFILSSKKLLLSDSGFYLCAWSFRVGDGARGYTFGSGTRLTVV.

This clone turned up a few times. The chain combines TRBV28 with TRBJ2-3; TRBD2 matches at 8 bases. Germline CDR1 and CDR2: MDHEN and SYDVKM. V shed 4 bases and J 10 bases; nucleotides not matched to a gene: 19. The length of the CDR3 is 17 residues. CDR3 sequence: CASSSPGISGVLFAQYF. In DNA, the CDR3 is TGTGCCAGCAGTTCCCCCGGTATTAGCGGGGTCCTCTTTGCGCAGTATTTT.

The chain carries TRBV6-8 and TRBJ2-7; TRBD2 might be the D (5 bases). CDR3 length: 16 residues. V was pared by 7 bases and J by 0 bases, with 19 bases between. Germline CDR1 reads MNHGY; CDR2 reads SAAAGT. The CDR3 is CASTLEGRETSYEQYF. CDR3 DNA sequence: TGTGCCAGCACCCTAGAGGGAAGGGAGACCTCCTACGAGCAGTACTTC.

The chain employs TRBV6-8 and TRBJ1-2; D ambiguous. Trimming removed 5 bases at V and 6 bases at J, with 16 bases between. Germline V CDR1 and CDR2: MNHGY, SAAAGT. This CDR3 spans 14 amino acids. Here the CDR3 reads CASSAGPFGDGYTF. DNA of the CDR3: TGTGCCAGCAGTGCCGGGCCCTTTGGAGATGGCTACACCTTC.

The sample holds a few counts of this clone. The CDR3 loop reads CTSIGRGSSWLAGLGKRPQYF. The CDR3 bases are TGCACCAGCATCGGACGGGGCTCATCATGGCTAGCGGGGTTAGGAAAGAGACCCCAGTACTTC. The chain recombines TRBV1 with TRBJ2-5; TRBD2, as called in the table, went unchecked against the DNA. TRBV1 is shown as a pseudogene. The CDR3 extends over 21 amino acids.

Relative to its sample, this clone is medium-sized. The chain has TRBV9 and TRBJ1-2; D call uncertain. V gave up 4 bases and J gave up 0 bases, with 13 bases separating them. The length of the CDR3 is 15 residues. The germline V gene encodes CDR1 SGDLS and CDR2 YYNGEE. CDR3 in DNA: TGTGCCAGCAGCCCCGAAAGATTCCCTAACTATGGCTACACCTTC. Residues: CASSPERFPNYGYTF.

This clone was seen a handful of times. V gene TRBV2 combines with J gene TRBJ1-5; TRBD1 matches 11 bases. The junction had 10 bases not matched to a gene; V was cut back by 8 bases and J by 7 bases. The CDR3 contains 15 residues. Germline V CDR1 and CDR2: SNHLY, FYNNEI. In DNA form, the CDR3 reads TGTGCCAGCGGTCAGGACAGGGGGCCGGGGCAGCCCCAGCATTTT. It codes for CASGQDRGPGQPQHF.

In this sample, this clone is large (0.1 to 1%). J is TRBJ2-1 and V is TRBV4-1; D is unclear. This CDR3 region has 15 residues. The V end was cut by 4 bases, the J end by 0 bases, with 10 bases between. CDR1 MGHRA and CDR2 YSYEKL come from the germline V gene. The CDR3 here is CASSPHSSSYNEQFF. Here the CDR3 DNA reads TGCGCCAGCAGCCCCCACTCGAGCTCCTACAATGAGCAGTTCTTC.

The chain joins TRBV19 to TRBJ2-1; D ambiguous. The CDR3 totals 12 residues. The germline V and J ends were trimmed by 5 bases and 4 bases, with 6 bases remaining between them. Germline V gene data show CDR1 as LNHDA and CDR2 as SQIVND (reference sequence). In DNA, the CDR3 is TGTGCCAGTAGTCAGAGGTACAATGAGCAGTTCTTC. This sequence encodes CASSQRYNEQFF.

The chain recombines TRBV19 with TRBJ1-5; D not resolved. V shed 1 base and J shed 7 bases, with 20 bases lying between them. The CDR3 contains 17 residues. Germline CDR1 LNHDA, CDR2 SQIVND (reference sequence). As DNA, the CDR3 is TGTGCCAGTAGTATAGCAAGGGCTCTCGTTTTGGGCCAGCCCCAGCATTTT. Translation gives CASSIARALVLGQPQHF.

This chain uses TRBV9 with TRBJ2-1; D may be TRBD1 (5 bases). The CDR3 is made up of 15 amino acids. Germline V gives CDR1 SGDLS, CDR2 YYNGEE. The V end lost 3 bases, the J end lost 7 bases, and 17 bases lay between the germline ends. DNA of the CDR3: TGTGCCAGCAGCGGACAGACAGTAGTGGGGAATGAGCAGTTCTTC. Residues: CASSGQTVVGNEQFF.

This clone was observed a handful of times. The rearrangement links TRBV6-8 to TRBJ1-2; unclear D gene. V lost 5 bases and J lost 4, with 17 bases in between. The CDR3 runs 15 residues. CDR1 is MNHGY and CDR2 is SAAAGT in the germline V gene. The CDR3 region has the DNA TGTGCCAGCAGTGATCTGTCACTAGGTAGCTATGGCTACACCTTC. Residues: CASSDLSLGSYGYTF.

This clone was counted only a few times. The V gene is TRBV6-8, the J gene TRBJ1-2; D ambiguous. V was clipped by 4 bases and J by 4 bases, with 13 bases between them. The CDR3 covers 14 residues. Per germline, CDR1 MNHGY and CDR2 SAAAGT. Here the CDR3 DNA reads TGTGCCAGCAGTTTACAGACGGTGCCCTATGGCTACACCTTC. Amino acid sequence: CASSLQTVPYGYTF.

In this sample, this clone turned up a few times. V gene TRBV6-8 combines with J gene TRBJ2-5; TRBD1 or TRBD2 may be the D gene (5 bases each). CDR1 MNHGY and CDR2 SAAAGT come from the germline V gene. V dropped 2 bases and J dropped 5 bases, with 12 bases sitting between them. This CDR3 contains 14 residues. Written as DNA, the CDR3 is TGTGCCAGCAGTTACGAGGGGCCGGGGGAGACCCAGTACTTC. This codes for CASSYEGPGETQYF.